This TCR beta chain was profiled in a study of molecular identifiers for immune sequencing clone quantification. Study-level background: Replicate runs used RNA from roughly 18,000 or 92,000 naive CD8 cells, which was split five ways into aliquots, and four of those aliquots were then sequenced.

This clonotype came up a few times. TCRdb redid the calling of the PCR reads with MiXCR, one entry per CDR3 protein. The sample yields 45,000 to 55,000 distinct CDR3 sequences, just over 35% seen once. Preparation of naive CD8 libraries involved about 18,000 to 1,000,000 sorted cells and 10%, 30% or 50% RNA. The CDR3 runs to 16 residues. CDR1 is MDHEN, CDR2 SYDVKM, per germline. V lost 2 bases to trimming and J lost 6 bases, with 17 bases between them. This rearrangement joins TRBV28 to TRBJ1-5; D gene unclear. The TCR sequence derives from a human donor in good health. Some libraries in this study had Jurkat cell RNA spiked in. Material: naive CD8+ T cells from blood, with Jurkat cell RNA spiked in. Subset defined: FACS-sorted CD8+CD4-CCR7+CD45RA+ naive T cells. In DNA form, the CDR3 reads TGTGCCAGCAGTTTAACCTACATGGGCGCAAGTCAGCCCCAGCATTTT. This encodes CASSLTYMGASQPQHF.